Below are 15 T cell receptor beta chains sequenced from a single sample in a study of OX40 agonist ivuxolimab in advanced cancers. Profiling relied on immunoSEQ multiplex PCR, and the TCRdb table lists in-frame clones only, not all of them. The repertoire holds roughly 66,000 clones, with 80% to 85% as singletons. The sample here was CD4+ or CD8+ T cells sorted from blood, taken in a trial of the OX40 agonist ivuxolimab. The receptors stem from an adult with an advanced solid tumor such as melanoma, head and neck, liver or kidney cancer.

The CDR3 loop reads CASSPLTGAYEQYF. DNA of the CDR3: TGCGCCAGCAGCCCGCTGACAGGAGCCTACGAGCAGTACTTC. V gene TRBV5-1 combines with J gene TRBJ2-7, with D maybe TRBD1 (6 bases). Germline V gene lookup returns CDR1 SGHRS and CDR2 YFSETQ. V lost 4 bases and J lost 2, with 13 bases in between. CDR3 length: 14 residues.

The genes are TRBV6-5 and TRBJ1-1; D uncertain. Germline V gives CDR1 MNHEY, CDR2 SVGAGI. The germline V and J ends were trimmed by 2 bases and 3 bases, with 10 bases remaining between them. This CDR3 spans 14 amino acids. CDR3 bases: TGTGCCAGCAGTTACGACATCATTTACACTGAAGCTTTCTTT. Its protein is CASSYDIIYTEAFF.

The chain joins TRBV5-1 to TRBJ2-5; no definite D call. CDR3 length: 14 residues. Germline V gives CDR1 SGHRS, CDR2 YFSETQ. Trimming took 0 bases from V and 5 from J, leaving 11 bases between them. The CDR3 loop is CASSLASSFETQYF. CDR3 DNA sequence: TGCGCCAGCAGCTTGGCCAGCAGTTTTGAGACCCAGTACTTC.

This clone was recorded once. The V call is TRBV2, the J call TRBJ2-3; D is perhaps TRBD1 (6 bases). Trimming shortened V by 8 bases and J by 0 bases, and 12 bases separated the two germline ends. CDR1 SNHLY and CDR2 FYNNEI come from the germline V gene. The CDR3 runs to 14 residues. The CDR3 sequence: CASLDRSSTDTQYF. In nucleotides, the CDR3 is TGTGCCAGCCTAGACAGGTCTAGCACAGATACGCAGTATTTT.

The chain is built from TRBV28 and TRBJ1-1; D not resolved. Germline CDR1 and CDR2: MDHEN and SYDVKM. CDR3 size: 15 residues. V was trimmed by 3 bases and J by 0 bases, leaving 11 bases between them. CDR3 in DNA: TGTGCCAGCAGTTTTCGAGCCCGCATGAACACTGAAGCTTTCTTT. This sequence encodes CASSFRARMNTEAFF.

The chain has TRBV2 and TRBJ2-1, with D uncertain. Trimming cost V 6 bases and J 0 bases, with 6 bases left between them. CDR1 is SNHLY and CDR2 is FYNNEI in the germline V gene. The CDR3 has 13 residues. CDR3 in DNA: TGTGCCAGCAGATACATCTCCTACAATGAGCAGTTCTTC. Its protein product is CASRYISYNEQFF.

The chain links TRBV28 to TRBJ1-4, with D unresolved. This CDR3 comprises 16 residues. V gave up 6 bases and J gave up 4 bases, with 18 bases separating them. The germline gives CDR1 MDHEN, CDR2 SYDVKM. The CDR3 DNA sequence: TGTGCCAGCAGATTCCTCGGCGCATCGGGTAATGAAAAACTGTTTTTT. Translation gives CASRFLGASGNEKLFF.

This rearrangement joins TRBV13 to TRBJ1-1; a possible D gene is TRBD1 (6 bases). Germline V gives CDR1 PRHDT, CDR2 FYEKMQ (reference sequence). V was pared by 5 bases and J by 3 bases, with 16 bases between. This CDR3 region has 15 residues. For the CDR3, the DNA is TGTGCCAGCAGCAGGGGGGACCGGAGGCACACTGAAGCTTTCTTT. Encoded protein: CASSRGDRRHTEAFF.

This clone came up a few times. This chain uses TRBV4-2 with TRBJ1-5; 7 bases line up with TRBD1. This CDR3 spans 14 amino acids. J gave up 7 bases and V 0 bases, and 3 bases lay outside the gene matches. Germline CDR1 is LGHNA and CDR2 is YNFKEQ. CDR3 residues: CASSQDQGGQPQHF. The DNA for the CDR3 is TGTGCCAGCAGCCAAGATCAGGGGGGACAGCCCCAGCATTTT.

The CDR3 nucleotides read TGTGCCAGCAGCTTAAGGAAAGGTGGCGGGAGGGTCACAGATACGCAGTATTTT. Its protein product is CASSLRKGGGRVTDTQYF. V and J are TRBV7-3 and TRBJ2-3; 9 bases fit TRBD2. Germline lookup yields CDR1 SGHTA and CDR2 FQGTGA. The V segment lost 1 base and the J segment 2 bases; nucleotides outside the gene matches: 10. This CDR3 is built from 18 residues. The whole variable domain, remainder taken from reference TRBV7-3 and TRBJ2-3, is GAGVSQTPSNKVTEKGKYVELRCDPISGHTALYWYRQSLGQGPEFLIYFQGTGAADDSGLPNDRFFAVRPEGSVSTLKIQRTERGDSAVYLCASSLRKGGGRVTDTQYFGPGTRLTVL.

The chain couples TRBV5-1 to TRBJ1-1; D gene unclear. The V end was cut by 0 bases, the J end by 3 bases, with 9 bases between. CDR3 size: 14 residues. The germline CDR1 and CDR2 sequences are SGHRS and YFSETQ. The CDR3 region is CASSLDKPYTEAFF. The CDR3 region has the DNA TGCGCCAGCAGCTTGGACAAACCTTACACTGAAGCTTTCTTT.

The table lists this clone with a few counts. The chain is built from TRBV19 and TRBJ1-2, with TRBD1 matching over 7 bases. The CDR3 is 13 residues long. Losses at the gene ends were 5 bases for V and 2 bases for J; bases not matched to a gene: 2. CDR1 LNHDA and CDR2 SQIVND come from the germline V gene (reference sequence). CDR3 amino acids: CASSPGQNYGYTF. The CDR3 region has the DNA TGTGCCAGTAGTCCGGGACAGAACTATGGCTACACCTTC.

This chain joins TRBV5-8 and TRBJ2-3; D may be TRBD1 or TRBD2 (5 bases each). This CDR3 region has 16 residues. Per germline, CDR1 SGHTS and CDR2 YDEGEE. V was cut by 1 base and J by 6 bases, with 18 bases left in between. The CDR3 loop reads CASSLSWGTPLDTQYF. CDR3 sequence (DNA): TGTGCCAGCAGCTTGAGCTGGGGGACCCCGCTGGATACGCAGTATTTT.

The CDR3 is CASKRKGRSQETQYF. For the CDR3, the DNA is TGTGCCAGTAAACGGAAAGGCCGATCTCAAGAGACCCAGTACTTC. This chain joins TRBV19 and TRBJ2-5; D not resolved. CDR1 and CDR2 (germline): LNHDA, SQIVND (reference sequence). The length of the CDR3 is 15 residues. Deletions cut 7 bases from V and 2 bases from J, with 17 bases between.

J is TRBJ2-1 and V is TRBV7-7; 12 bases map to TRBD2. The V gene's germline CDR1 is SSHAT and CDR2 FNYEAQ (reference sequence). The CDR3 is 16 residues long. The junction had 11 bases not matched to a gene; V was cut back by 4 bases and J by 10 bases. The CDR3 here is CASSSQLAGGGGEQFF. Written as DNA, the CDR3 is TGTGCCAGCAGCTCCCAGCTAGCGGGAGGGGGCGGGGAGCAGTTCTTC.